Below are 17 T cell receptor beta chains sequenced from a single sample in a study of tumor and adjacent non-tumor tissue in lung cancer. TCRbeta libraries were built with three rounds of nested PCR, modified from ARM-PCR. TCRdb recomputed calls from the multiplex PCR reads with MiXCR, one row per CDR3 protein. The table includes about 66,000 distinct CDR3 sequences, 55% to 85% detected once. No cell sorting was done before RNA was extracted from the tissue. Sequenced material: lung tumor tissue. Receptors were obtained from a man aged 60 to 69 with non-small cell lung cancer.

This clonotype has a count of ten or more. The V gene is TRBV11-2, the J gene TRBJ2-2, with D possibly being TRBD1 (7 bases). The CDR3 totals 16 residues. V lost 5 bases and J 6 bases, leaving 19 bases between the germline ends. CDR1 is SGHAT, CDR2 FQNNGV, per germline. The CDR3 sequence: CASSPWAGGRSGELFF. As DNA, the CDR3 is TGTGCCAGCAGCCCCTGGGCAGGGGGGCGCTCCGGGGAGCTGTTTTTT.

This clonotype turned up a few times. The junction departs from germline at one end; a sequencing error may be responsible. The chain uses TRBV25-1 and TRBJ2-1; possible D gene TRBD2, 6 bases. The length of the CDR3 is 14 residues. Germline V lookup: CDR1 MGHDK, CDR2 SYGVNS. CDR3: CTSSAGRGGNEQFF. CDR3 nucleotides: TGTACCAGCAGTGCCGGACGGGGAGGCAATGAGCAGTTCTTC.

As concerns this clonotype: At one end, the junction sequence differs from germline, possibly due to a read error. This rearrangement joins TRBV20-1 to TRBJ2-1; 8 bases fit TRBD2. Germline CDR1 DFQATT, CDR2 SNEGSKA (reference sequence). The CDR3 totals 16 residues. The CDR3 nucleotides are TGCAGCGCTAGACCCCTGCGGGAGGTTACCAACAATGAGCAGTTCTTC. This codes for CSARPLREVTNNEQFF.

This clonotype appeared once. Lacking the conserved final phenylalanine or tryptophan, this CDR3 likely reflects a read error. V gene TRBV10-2 combines with J gene TRBJ2-1; 9 nucleotides agree with TRBD2. The better agreement between TRBJ2-7 and the DNA end casts doubt on the J call. Germline assignment: CDR1 WSHSY and CDR2 SAAADI. The CDR3 has 19 amino acids. CDR3 sequence: CASLSTGSLAGGSYNEQYL. Here the CDR3 DNA reads TGCGCCAGCCTTTCGACAGGTTCACTAGCGGGCGGGAGTTACAATGAGCAGTACTTA.

The chain joins TRBV29-1 to TRBJ1-2; D is unresolved. The CDR3 is made up of 12 amino acids. Germline V CDR1 and CDR2: SQVTM, ANQGSEA. The CDR3 bases are TGCACTGTTGAAGAGATTAACTATGGCTACACCTTC. This translates into CTVEEINYGYTF.

About this clonotype: At one of its ends the junction is not consistent with the germline gene, which may arise from a read error. The chain joins TRBV29-1 to TRBJ2-7, with D perhaps matching TRBD2 (6 bases). The CDR3 spans 17 residues. Germline values: CDR1 SQVTM, CDR2 ANQGSEA. The CDR3 here is CSVEDRSSGPSSYDQYF. CDR3 sequence (DNA): TGCAGCGTTGAAGATAGGTCCAGCGGGCCAAGCTCCTACGATCAGTACTTC.

As to this clonotype: Mismatch with germline at one junction end may stem from a read error. This chain connects TRBV6-5 to TRBJ2-7; 7 positions match TRBD2. Germline loops: CDR1 MNHEY, CDR2 SVGAGI. This CDR3 region has 15 residues. CDR3 DNA: TGTGTCAGCAGTTACTTGGGGCGGGAGACGGCCGAGCAGTATTTC. Encoded protein: CVSSYLGRETAEQYF.

Of note for this clonotype: The CDR3 does not close with the conserved phenylalanine or tryptophan, likely indicating a read error. The DNA is omitted, as the CDR3 cannot be located on it reliably, and the CDR3 follows TCRdb's listing. The chain employs TRBV29-1 and TRBJ1-5; no check of the table's D call, TRBD1, against the DNA was made. The CDR3 extends over 14 residues, inclusive of both ends. Germline CDR1 and CDR2: SQVTM and ANQGSEA. The CDR3 sequence: CSVGPSGSNQRHHS.

The chain recombines TRBV12-3 or TRBV12-4 with TRBJ1-5; D is uncertain. V lost 11 bases to trimming and J lost 4 bases, with 9 bases between them. CDR3 size: 11 residues. This CDR3 reads CAGRGNQPQHF. The CDR3, as DNA: TGTGCCGGCCGTGGTAATCAGCCCCAGCATTTT.

This clonotype was counted ten times or more. CDR3 sequence: CAISESGPTDTQYF. For the CDR3, the DNA is TGTGCCATCAGTGAGTCTGGACCAACAGATACGCAGTATTTT. The chain carries TRBV10-3 and TRBJ2-3; no definite D call. Germline V gene data show CDR1 as ENHRY and CDR2 as SYGVKD. This CDR3 contains 14 residues. Trimming cost V 0 bases and J 3 bases, with 7 bases left between them.

This clonotype was seen a few times. A read error is possible here, since a much larger clone lies one base away. The rearrangement uses TRBV20-1 and TRBJ2-5, with D possibly TRBD2 on 6 matching bases. Trimming took off 7 bases at V and 4 bases at J, with 13 bases between the two ends. Germline V gene data show CDR1 as DFQATT and CDR2 as SNEGSKA (reference sequence). The CDR3 extends over 12 amino acids. CDR3 bases: TGCAGTGGGAGGGTGGGAGGAGAGACCCAGTACTTC. Amino acid sequence: CSGRVGGETQYF.

By share, this clonotype counts as medium-sized (0.01 to 0.1%). This sequence joins TRBV20-1 and TRBJ2-3; D remains unclear. From germline, CDR1 is DFQATT and CDR2 SNEGSKA (reference sequence). The length of the CDR3 is 15 residues. V lost 5 bases, J lost 2 bases, and 17 bases lay in between. The CDR3 is CSAEPHQSATDTQYF. For the CDR3, the DNA is TGCAGTGCTGAGCCCCATCAAAGCGCCACAGATACGCAGTATTTT.

As to this clonotype: Lacking the conserved final phenylalanine or tryptophan, this CDR3 likely reflects a read error. This chain joins TRBV12-3 or TRBV12-4 and TRBJ1-4; the D gene is possibly TRBD1 (6 bases). This CDR3 has 17 amino acids. V was clipped by 6 bases and J by 0 bases, with 17 bases between them. CDR3 nucleotides: TGTGCCAGCAGGCCCCGAGGACAGAATACAACTAATGAAAAACTGTTTCTT. Translation gives CASRPRGQNTTNEKLFL.

A remark on this clonotype: The junction shows a germline mismatch at one end, possibly a read error. The V call is TRBV29-1, the J call TRBJ2-7; TRBD1 aligns across 11 bases. In germline, CDR1 is SQVTM, CDR2 ANQGSEA. The length of the CDR3 is 12 residues. CDR3: CSLGTGGYEQYF. The CDR3 DNA follows: TGCAGCTTGGGGACAGGGGGATACGAGCAGTATTTC.

The genes are TRBV6-5 and TRBJ1-1, with D tentatively TRBD1 (5 bases). CDR1 and CDR2 from the germline V gene are MNHEY and SVGAGI. This CDR3 comprises 15 residues. Deletions cut 2 bases from V and 7 bases from J, with 17 bases between. CDR3 sequence: CASSYQGQAGNEAFF. In DNA, the CDR3 is TGTGCCAGCAGTTACCAGGGTCAGGCCGGCAATGAAGCTTTCTTT.

With respect to this clonotype: The junction and the germline gene differ at one end; a read error may be behind it. This chain uses TRBV11-3 with TRBJ2-3; no reliable D call. CDR1 and CDR2 (germline): SGHNT, YENEEA. This CDR3 region has 16 residues. CDR3: CASSLGPADSTYTQYF. CDR3 nucleotide sequence: TGTGCCAGCAGCCTTGGACCCGCGGATAGCACATATACGCAGTATTTT. Full variable domain (missing parts from reference TRBV11-3 and TRBJ2-3): EAGVVQSPRYKIIEKKQPVAFWCNPISGHNTLYWYLQNLGQGPELLIRYENEEAVDDSQLPKDRFSAERLKGVDSTLKIQPAELGDSAVYLCASSLGPADSTYTQYFGPGTRLTVL.

About this clonotype itself: One end of the junction does not line up with germline, which may come from a read error. J is TRBJ2-1 and V is TRBV29-1; 9 bases match TRBD2. The CDR3 runs to 17 residues. Per the germline V gene, CDR1 is SQVTM and CDR2 is ANQGSEA. In DNA, the CDR3 is TGCAGAGTTGACTTTGCGGGAGGGCCGAGTCCCTACAATGAGCAGTTTTTC. Protein sequence: CRVDFAGGPSPYNEQFF.